This TCR beta chain was documented in a study of blood T cells in healthy people across ages. To note about this clonotype: The antigen remains unidentified.

Findings and limits, study-wide: Both higher diversity and more naive CD4+ cells marked long-lived donors when set against aged donors.

It was with a sample-barcoded 5' primer and a J-beta primer mix that a second PCR of about 6 to 12 cycles was run. Template switching added a 12-random-nucleotide identifier to every cDNA molecule. In TCRdb, the 5' RACE reads were re-called with MiXCR into one record per CDR3 protein. Of 1.5 million or so distinct CDR3 sequences in the sample, approximately 42% were seen once. The CDR3 is made up of 18 amino acids. The V segment lost 0 bases and the J segment 0 bases; nucleotides outside the gene matches: 8. Germline CDR1 is MNHEY and CDR2 is SVGEGT. Sample donors were healthy Caucasian individuals that came from Russia, aged roughly 6 to 95. Isolation of PBMCs gave at least 7 million cells per sample.

The J gene is TRBJ2-1, the V gene TRBV6-2 or TRBV6-3; 7 positions agree with TRBD1. The sample taken for sequencing was blood. The TCR sequence derives from a woman younger than 30 in good health. In DNA form, the CDR3 reads TGTGCCAGCAGTTACTCGAGGGGGCTCCCCAGCTCCTACAATGAGCAGTTCTTC. Translated: CASSYSRGLPSSYNEQFF.